These 24 T cell receptor beta chains originate from one sample sequenced in a study of T cell repertoires in cytomegalovirus infection. TCRdb used MiXCR to reprocess the reads, holding one entry per CDR3 protein. There are about 440,000 distinct CDR3 sequences in the sample; 30% to 40% occur only once, and 12% to 15% lies in the top ten. Sequences were obtained from PBMCs. The receptor source for this set is a human donor in good health (CMV status not recorded). Some clones in this sample may be carry-over from other donors' samples.

This clonotype has a handful of counts. The rearrangement joins TRBV5-1 to TRBJ1-4, with D possibly being TRBD1 (5 bases). With 6 bases removed from V and 0 bases from J, the gap between germline ends came to 9 bases. The CDR3 is made up of 14 amino acids. Looked up from germline, CDR1 is SGHRS and CDR2 is YFSETQ. The chain's CDR3 is CASTQDATNEKLFF. In DNA, the CDR3 is TGCGCCAGCACACAGGACGCAACTAATGAAAAACTGTTTTTT. Full variable domain (rest looked up from reference TRBV5-1 and TRBJ1-4): KAGVTQTPRYLIKTRGQQVTLSCSPISGHRSVSWYQQTPGQGLQFLFEYFSETQRNKGNFPGRFSGRQFSNSRSEMNVSTLELGDSALYLCASTQDATNEKLFFGSGTQLSVL.

This clonotype was seen many times. The V gene is TRBV7-9, the J gene TRBJ1-5; D not resolved. The germline gives CDR1 SEHNR, CDR2 FQNEAQ (reference sequence). This CDR3 is 14 amino acids long. V gave up 5 bases and J gave up 4 bases, with 12 bases separating them. CDR3 DNA sequence: TGTGCCAGCAGCAACGACGGGATAAATCAGCCCCAGCATTTT. Translated, it gives CASSNDGINQPQHF. The variable domain in full, with the rest retrieved from reference TRBV7-9 and TRBJ1-5, is DTGVSQNPRHKITKRGQNVTFRCDPISEHNRLYWYRQTLGQGPEFLTYFQNEAQLEKSRLLSDRFSAERPKGSFSTLEIQRTEQGDSAMYLCASSNDGINQPQHFGDGTRLSIL.

The chain has TRBV19 and TRBJ1-5; the match to TRBD1 covers 9 bases. This CDR3 comprises 16 residues. The V segment lost 4 bases and the J segment 0 bases; nucleotides outside the gene matches: 4. Germline V CDR1 and CDR2: LNHDA, SQIVND (reference sequence). CDR3 nucleotide sequence: TGTGCCAGTAGTAATACAGGGGGCCATAGCAATCAGCCCCAGCATTTT. Protein: CASSNTGGHSNQPQHF.

This sequence joins TRBV5-6 and TRBJ1-2; D unclear. The CDR3 runs 12 residues. Germline V gene lookup returns CDR1 SGHDT and CDR2 YYEEEE. The germline V and J ends were trimmed by 0 bases and 8 bases, with 8 bases remaining between them. The CDR3 sequence is CASSLEFGGYTF. As DNA, the CDR3 is TGTGCCAGCAGCTTGGAATTCGGGGGCTACACCTTC.

This clonotype was found many times. CDR3 DNA: TGTGCCAGTAGGCGGGACTCCGGCCGTTGGAATGAGCAGTTCTTC. This gives the protein CASRRDSGRWNEQFF. This chain links TRBV19 with TRBJ2-1; D is perhaps TRBD2 (6 bases). Germline lookup yields CDR1 LNHDA and CDR2 SQIVND (reference sequence). Trimming cost V 6 bases and J 7 bases, with 19 bases left between them. The CDR3 runs 15 residues. The entire variable domain, with the rest obtained from reference TRBV19 and TRBJ2-1, is as follows: DGGITQSPKYLFRKEGQNVTLSCEQNLNHDAMYWYRQDPGQGLRLIYYSQIVNDFQKGDIAEGYSVSREKKESFPLTVTSAQKNPTAFYLCASRRDSGRWNEQFFGPGTRLTVL.

The V gene is TRBV2, the J gene TRBJ1-1; D unresolved. The CDR3 runs to 16 residues. CDR1 SNHLY and CDR2 FYNNEI come from the germline V gene. V gave up 3 bases and J gave up 0 bases, with 14 bases separating them. The CDR3 protein is CASSEVEIQMNTEAFF. In DNA, the CDR3 is TGTGCCAGCAGTGAGGTGGAAATACAGATGAACACTGAAGCTTTCTTT.

This clonotype was observed many times. The gene calls are TRBV7-2 and TRBJ1-1; tentatively, D is TRBD1 (5 bases). V was clipped by 5 bases and J by 4 bases, with 14 bases between them. Looked up from germline, CDR1 is SGHTA and CDR2 is FQGNSA. The CDR3 has 14 amino acids. The CDR3 DNA sequence: TGTGCCAGCAGCCCTACCAGGGTTGGCACTGAAGCTTTCTTT. This sequence encodes CASSPTRVGTEAFF.

Note on this clonotype: Just one base apart from a much larger clone, this may be a read error. J is TRBJ2-1 and V is TRBV7-2; weak D call: TRBD2 (6 bases). The germline gives CDR1 SGHTA, CDR2 FQGNSA. The CDR3 runs 18 residues. The CDR3 region has the DNA TGTGCCAGCAGCTTAGTTGGCGGGGCCCCCCTTGAAGGTAATGAGAAGTTCTTC. Translated, it gives CASSLVGGAPLEGNEKFF. Drawing the rest from reference TRBV7-2 and TRBJ2-1, the complete variable domain is GAGVSQSPSNKVTEKGKDVELRCDPISGHTALYWYRQSLGQGLEFLIYFQGNSAPDKSGLPSDRFSAERTGGSVSTLTIQRTQQEDSAVYLCASSLVGGAPLEGNEKFFGPGTRLTVL.

This clonotype was recorded many times. The chain carries TRBV7-2 and TRBJ2-5; 11 bases align to TRBD2. CDR1 is SGHTA, CDR2 FQGNSA, per germline. CDR3 length: 16 residues. V dropped 5 bases and J dropped 2; count of bases not matched to a gene: 7. Written as DNA, the CDR3 is TGTGCCAGCAGCACCAGGACTAGCGGGCGTCAAGAGACCCAGTACTTC. Translating it yields CASSTRTSGRQETQYF.

With regard to this clonotype: One base away lies a much larger clone, so this may be a sequencing read error. The conserved closing phenylalanine or tryptophan is absent in this CDR3, likely reflecting a read error. V is TRBV19 and J is TRBJ1-2; maybe TRBD1 (5 bases). V gave up 6 bases and J gave up 4 bases, with 12 bases separating them. The CDR3 runs to 13 residues. Germline assignment: CDR1 LNHDA and CDR2 SQIVND (reference sequence). The DNA for the CDR3 is TGTGCCAGTAGCCCCTCCGGGGCCTATGGCTACACCTTA. Encoded protein: CASSPSGAYGYTL.

The chain employs TRBV20-1 and TRBJ2-7; weak D call: TRBD1 (6 bases). V lost 3 bases to trimming and J lost 5 bases, with 17 bases between them. The germline V gene encodes CDR1 DFQATT and CDR2 SNEGSKA (reference sequence). The CDR3 runs 14 residues. CDR3 nucleotide sequence: TGCAGTGCTAGGGATAGGGACATTGGGAACGAGCAGTACTTC. As protein: CSARDRDIGNEQYF.

The rearrangement joins TRBV5-6 to TRBJ1-6; weak D call: TRBD1 (6 bases). V gave up 1 base and J gave up 8 bases, with 16 bases separating them. CDR3 size: 16 residues. Germline loops: CDR1 SGHDT, CDR2 YYEEEE. DNA of the CDR3: TGTGCCAGCAGCTTGACCTTAGGGGGGGTATATTCACCCCTCCACTTT. This sequence encodes CASSLTLGGVYSPLHF.

This clonotype was counted only a few times. The V call is TRBV18, the J call TRBJ2-5; D is uncertain. The CDR3 sequence is 15 residues long. The V gene lost 6 bases and the J gene lost 2 bases, with 16 bases spanning the gap. Germline V gene sequence: CDR1 KGHSH, CDR2 LQKENI. The CDR3 nucleotides read TGTGCCAGCTCTCCCTCCCCGTCCAAACAAGAGACCCAGTACTTC. Residues: CASSPSPSKQETQYF.

The V call is TRBV5-5, the J call TRBJ2-5, with 7 positions matching TRBD1. CDR1 and CDR2 (germline): SGHKS, YYEKEE (reference sequence). Trimming at V came to 0 bases and at J to 0 bases, leaving 5 bases not matched to a gene. The CDR3 covers 16 residues. The CDR3, as DNA: TGTGCCAGCAGCTTGGAGGTCAGGGGGTACCAAGAGACCCAGTACTTC. Translating it yields CASSLEVRGYQETQYF.

The chain links TRBV28 to TRBJ1-3, with D possibly TRBD1 on 5 matching bases. V gave up 6 bases and J gave up 0 bases, with 24 bases separating them. This CDR3 contains 19 residues. Germline-derived CDR1 and CDR2 are MDHEN and SYDVKM. The CDR3 is CASSYVPPGGLDSGNTIYF. CDR3 bases: TGTGCCAGCAGCTACGTTCCCCCTGGGGGTCTCGACTCTGGAAACACCATATATTTT.

This clonotype has a count of ten or more. V usage is TRBV12-3 or TRBV12-4 and J usage is TRBJ2-3; no clear D. V was shortened by 2 bases and J by 1 base, with 7 bases between the two germline ends. The CDR3 spans 14 residues. The CDR3 sequence: CASSLQQGTDTQYF. DNA of the CDR3: TGTGCCAGCAGTTTACAGCAGGGCACAGATACGCAGTATTTT.

As regards this clonotype: Being one base from a much bigger clone, this may be a read error. V gene TRBV7-2 combines with J gene TRBJ1-5; 7 bases match TRBD1. Germline V gene data show CDR1 as SGHTA and CDR2 as FQGNSA. The CDR3 has 17 residues. This chain's CDR3 is CASSLGQGDRNNQPQQF. The CDR3 DNA reads TGTGCCAGCAGCTTAGGACAGGGCGATAGGAACAATCAGCCCCAGCAGTTT.

In its sample, this clonotype was seen many times. The chain couples TRBV7-2 to TRBJ2-7; D call uncertain. Trimming removed 2 bases at V and 2 bases at J, with 4 bases between. Per the germline V gene, CDR1 is SGHTA and CDR2 is FQGNSA. CDR3 size: 12 residues. The CDR3 here is CASSLLTYEQYF. The CDR3, as DNA: TGTGCCAGCAGCTTACTCACCTACGAGCAGTACTTC.

This chain connects TRBV14 to TRBJ1-1; D perhaps matches TRBD1 (6 bases). V lost 1 base and J lost 11, with 14 bases in between. CDR1 is SGHDN, CDR2 FVKESK, per germline. CDR3 length: 13 amino acids. The CDR3 loop is CASSQASQGRAFF. For the CDR3, the DNA is TGTGCCAGCAGCCAAGCTTCACAGGGTAGGGCTTTCTTT. The complete variable domain, with remaining parts taken from reference TRBV14 and TRBJ1-1, reads EAGVTQFPSHSVIEKGQTVTLRCDPISGHDNLYWYRRVMGKEIKFLLHFVKESKQDESGMPNNRFLAERTGGTYSTLKVQPAELEDSGVYFCASSQASQGRAFFGQGTRLTVV.

This clonotype was recorded at least ten times. The chain has TRBV7-2 and TRBJ2-5, with 8 bases fitting TRBD2. The CDR3 sequence is 13 residues long. Germline V lookup: CDR1 SGHTA, CDR2 FQGNSA. V was pared by 3 bases and J by 5 bases, with 2 bases of the junction left unmatched. The CDR3 protein is CASSFERGETQYF. As DNA, the CDR3 is TGTGCCAGCAGCTTTGAGCGGGGGGAGACCCAGTACTTC.

This clonotype was seen more than once but under ten times. The chain joins TRBV4-1 to TRBJ1-3; TRBD1 agrees at 9 bases. Germline CDR1 and CDR2: MGHRA and YSYEKL. This CDR3 has 18 amino acids. Germline trimming cut 3 bases from V and 0 bases from J; bases unmatched to any gene: 9. CDR3 in amino acids: CASSQSRDRVFSGNTIYF. The CDR3 DNA follows: TGCGCCAGCAGCCAGAGCCGGGACAGGGTGTTCTCTGGAAACACCATATATTTT.

In its sample, this clonotype was seen a few times. The gene calls are TRBV2 and TRBJ2-7; 12 bases line up with TRBD1. The CDR3 contains 15 residues. Germline loops: CDR1 SNHLY, CDR2 FYNNEI. With V trimmed by 6 bases and J by 5 bases, 8 bases remained unmatched. In DNA form, the CDR3 reads TGTGCCAGCAGCCCAACCGGGACAGGGGGCCACGAGCAGTACTTC. Translation: CASSPTGTGGHEQYF.

This clonotype was counted a few times. The chain is built from TRBV7-6 and TRBJ2-1; D tentatively fits TRBD1 or TRBD2 (5 bases each). CDR3 length equals 16 residues. Trimming removed 7 bases at V and 4 bases at J, with 20 bases between. CDR1 is SGHVS and CDR2 is FNYEAQ in the germline V gene. For the CDR3, the DNA is TGTGCCAGCACCCCGGGGCCGCTCCGGAGTTACAATGAGCAGTTCTTC. It translates to CASTPGPLRSYNEQFF.

This chain joins TRBV28 and TRBJ2-7; the D gene is possibly TRBD2 (5 bases). The length of the CDR3 is 14 residues. Germline lookup yields CDR1 MDHEN and CDR2 SYDVKM. V lost 6 bases and J lost 1, with 13 bases in between. In nucleotides, the CDR3 is TGTGCCAGCAGCACCCCCGAGGGTTCCTACGAGCAGTACTTC. Translating gives CASSTPEGSYEQYF.